This TCR beta chain was recorded in a study of blood T cell repertoires in COVID-19. Study-wide context: COVID-19 samples, acute and convalescent, were from the United States, Italy and Spain. The cDNA or gDNA used as material had been derived from T cells, B-cell-depleted T cells, or PBMCs.

Original methodology: Estimates of nucleated cell counts were drawn from the amplification of reference gene primers. Here immunoSEQ multiplex PCR was the method, and the copy in TCRdb shows in-frame clones only, minus some. That table furnishes V, J and clone size, whereas the DNA furnished D and trimming. The data contain 60,000 or so clones, about 83% of them seen just once; the ten biggest clones take up around 3.8%. CDR1 SNHLY and CDR2 FYNNEI come from the germline V gene. V was pared by 9 bases and J by 9 bases, with 14 bases of the junction left unmatched. The CDR3 is 16 residues long. Sample: peripheral blood. The chain uses TRBV2 and TRBJ1-6, with 10 bases identical to TRBD1. This clonotype was obtained from a woman of 80 years or more with acute or convalescent COVID-19. Here the CDR3 DNA reads TGTGCCAGATCATACGCCGGGACAGGGGTTAGTTCACCCCTCCACTTT. Translation gives CARSYAGTGVSSPLHF.